This T cell receptor (beta chain) was documented in a study of T-cell memory formation after mild COVID-19. Study-wide context: Clustering of TCRs was largely donor specific. Overall study results and limits: Clones contracting across day 15 to 85 had a balanced CD4/CD8 profile; later expanding clones leaned CD4+. The pre-infection memory compartment contained some responding clones, suggesting cross-reactive memory joined. Largely, contracting CD4+ clones fell within CM and EM, and contracting CD8+ clones within EMRA.

MiXCR, applied by TCRdb to the 5' RACE reads, yields one record per CDR3 protein. This table has about 160,000 distinct CDR3 sequences, around 30% appearing once. This clonotype was observed a handful of times. Its antigen is unknown. The CDR3 runs 11 residues. Germline lookup yields CDR1 SGHAT and CDR2 FQNNGV. Sequencing input: PBMCs or a T cell subset sorted from them (not recorded which). This sequence was found in an adult woman who had mild COVID-19 (a few samples of this study predate the infection). Cell type and time point are not known. The chain uses TRBV11-2 and TRBJ2-7; 8 bases map to TRBD2. The CDR3 spells CGVREGYEQYF. The CDR3 DNA sequence: TGTGGTGTCCGGGAGGGCTACGAGCAGTACTTC.